This T cell receptor (beta chain) emerged from a study of human T cells and chemical hapten exposure. Background on the study: The upper back received 0.01% DPC by patch testing, with results read at 6 days.

In this sample, this clonotype turned up many times. TCRdb used MiXCR to reprocess the RACE reads, holding one entry per CDR3 protein. Of tens of thousands of distinct CDR3 sequences listed, 3% to 3.5% are singletons. Trimming removed 1 base at V and 4 bases at J, with 14 bases between. The CDR3 is 15 amino acids. CDR1 is MGHRA, CDR2 YSYEKL, per germline. Time point denoted: patch test 2, 6 weeks after DPC sensitization. Specified treatment: therapeutic diphenylcyclopropenone sensitization with weekly scalp DPC. Blood draws came before every patch-test application. Sequenced here: whole blood, sampled in connection with sensitization to the hapten diphenylcyclopropenone (DPC). V is TRBV4-1 and J is TRBJ2-7; D perhaps matches TRBD2 (6 bases). The TCR originated in a middle-aged man with alopecia areata. Some clones in this sample may be carry-over from other donors' samples. The CDR3 protein is CASSQGTLAIYEQYF. CDR3 sequence (DNA): TGCGCCAGCAGCCAAGGGACACTAGCCATTTACGAGCAGTACTTC.